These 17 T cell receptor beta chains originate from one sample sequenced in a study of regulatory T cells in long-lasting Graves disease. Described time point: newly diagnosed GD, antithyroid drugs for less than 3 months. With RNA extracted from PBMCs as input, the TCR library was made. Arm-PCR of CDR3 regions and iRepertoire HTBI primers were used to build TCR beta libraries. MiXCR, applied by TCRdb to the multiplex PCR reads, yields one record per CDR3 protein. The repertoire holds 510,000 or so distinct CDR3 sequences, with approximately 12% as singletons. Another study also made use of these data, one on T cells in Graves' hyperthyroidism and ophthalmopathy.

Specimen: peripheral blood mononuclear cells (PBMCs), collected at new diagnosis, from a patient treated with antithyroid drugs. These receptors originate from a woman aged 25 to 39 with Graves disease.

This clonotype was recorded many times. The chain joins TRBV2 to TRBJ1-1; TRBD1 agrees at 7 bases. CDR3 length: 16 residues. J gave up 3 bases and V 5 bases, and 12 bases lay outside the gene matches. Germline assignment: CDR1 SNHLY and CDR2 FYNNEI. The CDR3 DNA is TGTGCCAGCAGTCCCACGACAGGGTTACTTGACACTGAAGCTTTCTTT. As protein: CASSPTTGLLDTEAFF.

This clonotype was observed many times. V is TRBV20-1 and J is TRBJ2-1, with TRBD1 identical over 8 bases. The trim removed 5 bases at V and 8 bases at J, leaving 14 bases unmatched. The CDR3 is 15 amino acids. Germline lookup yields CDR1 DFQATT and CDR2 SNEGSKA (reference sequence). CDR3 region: CSAPPDRGIRDEQFF. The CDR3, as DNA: TGCAGTGCTCCCCCCGACAGGGGCATTCGGGATGAGCAGTTCTTC.

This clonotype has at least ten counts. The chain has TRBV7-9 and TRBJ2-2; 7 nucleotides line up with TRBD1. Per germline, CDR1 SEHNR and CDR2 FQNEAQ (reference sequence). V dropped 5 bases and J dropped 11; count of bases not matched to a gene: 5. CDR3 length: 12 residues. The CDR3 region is CASSPGQAELFF. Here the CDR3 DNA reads TGTGCCAGCAGCCCTGGACAGGCCGAGCTGTTTTTT.

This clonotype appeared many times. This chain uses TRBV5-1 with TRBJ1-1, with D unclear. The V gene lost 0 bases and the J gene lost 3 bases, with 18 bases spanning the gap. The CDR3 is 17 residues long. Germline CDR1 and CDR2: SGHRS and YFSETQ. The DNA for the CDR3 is TGCGCCAGCAGCTTGGAAGGTTTTAGGGATTCGCACACTGAAGCTTTCTTT. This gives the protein CASSLEGFRDSHTEAFF.

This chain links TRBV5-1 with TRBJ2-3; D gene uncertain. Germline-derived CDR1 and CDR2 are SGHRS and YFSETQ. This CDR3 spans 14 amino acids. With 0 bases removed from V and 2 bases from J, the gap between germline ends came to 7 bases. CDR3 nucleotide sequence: TGCGCCAGCAGCTTGGCAGGCACCACAGATACGCAGTATTTT. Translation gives CASSLAGTTDTQYF. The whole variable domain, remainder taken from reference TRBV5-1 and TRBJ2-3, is KAGVTQTPRYLIKTRGQQVTLSCSPISGHRSVSWYQQTPGQGLQFLFEYFSETQRNKGNFPGRFSGRQFSNSRSEMNVSTLELGDSALYLCASSLAGTTDTQYFGPGTRLTVL.

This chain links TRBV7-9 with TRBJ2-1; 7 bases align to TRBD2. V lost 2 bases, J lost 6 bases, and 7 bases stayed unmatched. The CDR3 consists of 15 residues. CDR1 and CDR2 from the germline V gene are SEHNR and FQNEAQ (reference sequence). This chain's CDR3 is CASSLQGGSSNEQFF. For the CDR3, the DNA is TGTGCCAGCAGCTTACAGGGCGGGAGTTCCAATGAGCAGTTCTTC.

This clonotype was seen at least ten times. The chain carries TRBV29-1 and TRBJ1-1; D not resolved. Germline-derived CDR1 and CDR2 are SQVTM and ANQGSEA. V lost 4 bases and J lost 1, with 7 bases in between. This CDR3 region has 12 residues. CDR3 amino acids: CSVGRGNTEAFF. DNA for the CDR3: TGCAGCGTTGGTAGAGGGAACACTGAAGCTTTCTTT.

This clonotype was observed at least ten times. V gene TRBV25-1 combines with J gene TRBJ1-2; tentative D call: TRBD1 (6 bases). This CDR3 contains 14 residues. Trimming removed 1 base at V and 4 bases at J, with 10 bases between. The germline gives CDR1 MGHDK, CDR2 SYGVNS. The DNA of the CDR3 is TGTGCCAGCAGTGAATCCGGACAGATCTATGGCTACACCTTC. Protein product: CASSESGQIYGYTF.

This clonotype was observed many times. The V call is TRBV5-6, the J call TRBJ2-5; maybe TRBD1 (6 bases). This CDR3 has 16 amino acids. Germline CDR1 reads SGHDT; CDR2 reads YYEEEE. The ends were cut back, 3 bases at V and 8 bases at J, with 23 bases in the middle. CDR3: CASSSGQRKSWSTQYF. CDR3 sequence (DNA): TGTGCCAGCAGCTCCGGACAGCGCAAGAGTTGGAGTACCCAGTACTTC. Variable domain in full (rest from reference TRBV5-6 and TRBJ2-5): DAGVTQSPTHLIKTRGQQVTLRCSPKSGHDTVSWYQQALGQGPQFIFQYYEEEERQRGNFPDRFSGHQFPNYSSELNVNALLLGDSALYLCASSSGQRKSWSTQYFGPGTRLLVL.

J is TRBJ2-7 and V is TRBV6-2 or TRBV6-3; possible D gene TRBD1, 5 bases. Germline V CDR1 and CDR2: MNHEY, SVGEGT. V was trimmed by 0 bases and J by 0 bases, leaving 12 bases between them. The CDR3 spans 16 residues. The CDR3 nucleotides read TGTGCCAGCAGTTACTCCCTTGACAGAATCTCCTACGAGCAGTACTTC. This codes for CASSYSLDRISYEQYF.

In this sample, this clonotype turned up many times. DNA of the CDR3: TGTGCCAGCAGTTACGACTCCACAGATACGCAGTATTTT. Protein product: CASSYDSTDTQYF. This rearrangement joins TRBV6-5 to TRBJ2-3; D is unclear. Germline V gene data show CDR1 as MNHEY and CDR2 as SVGAGI. This CDR3 region has 13 residues. The V gene lost 2 bases and the J gene lost 2 bases, with 5 bases spanning the gap.

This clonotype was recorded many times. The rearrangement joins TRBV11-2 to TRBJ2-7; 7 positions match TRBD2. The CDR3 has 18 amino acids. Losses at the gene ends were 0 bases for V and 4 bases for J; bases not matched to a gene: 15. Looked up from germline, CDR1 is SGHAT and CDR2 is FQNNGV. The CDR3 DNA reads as TGTGCCAGCAGCTTAGATCGATTAGCGGGCCTTCAAACGTACGAGCAGTACTTC. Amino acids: CASSLDRLAGLQTYEQYF.

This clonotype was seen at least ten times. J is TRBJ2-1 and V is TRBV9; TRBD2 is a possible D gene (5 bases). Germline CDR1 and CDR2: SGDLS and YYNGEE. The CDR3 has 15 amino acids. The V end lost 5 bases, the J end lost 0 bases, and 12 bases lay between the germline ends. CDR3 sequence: CASSVGAGSYNEQFF. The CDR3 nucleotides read TGTGCCAGCAGTGTTGGCGCGGGCTCCTACAATGAGCAGTTCTTC.

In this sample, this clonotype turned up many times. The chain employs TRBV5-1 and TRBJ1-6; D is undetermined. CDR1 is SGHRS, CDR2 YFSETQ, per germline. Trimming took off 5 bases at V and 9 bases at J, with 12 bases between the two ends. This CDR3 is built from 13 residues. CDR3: CASRQEWGSPLHF. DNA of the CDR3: TGCGCCAGCAGGCAGGAATGGGGTTCACCCCTCCACTTT.

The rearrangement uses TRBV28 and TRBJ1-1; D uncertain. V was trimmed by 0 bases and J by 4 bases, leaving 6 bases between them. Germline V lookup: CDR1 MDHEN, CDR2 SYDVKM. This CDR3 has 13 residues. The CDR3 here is CASSLWGPTEAFF. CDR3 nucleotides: TGTGCCAGCAGTTTATGGGGCCCCACTGAAGCTTTCTTT.

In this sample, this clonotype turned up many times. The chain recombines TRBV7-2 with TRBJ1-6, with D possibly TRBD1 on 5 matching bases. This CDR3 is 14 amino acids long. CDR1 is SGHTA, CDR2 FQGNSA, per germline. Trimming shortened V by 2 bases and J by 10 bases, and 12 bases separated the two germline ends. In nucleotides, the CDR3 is TGTGCCAGCAGCTTAATGAAGGGGCAATCACCCCTCCACTTT. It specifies CASSLMKGQSPLHF.

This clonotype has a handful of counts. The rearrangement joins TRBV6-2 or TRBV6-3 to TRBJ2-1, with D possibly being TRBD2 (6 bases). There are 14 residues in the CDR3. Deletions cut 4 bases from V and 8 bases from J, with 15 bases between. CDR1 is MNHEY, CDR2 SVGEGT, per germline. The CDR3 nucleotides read TGTGCCAGCAGTTCCGCCCCGACTAGGCATGAGCAGTTCTTC. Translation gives CASSSAPTRHEQFF.